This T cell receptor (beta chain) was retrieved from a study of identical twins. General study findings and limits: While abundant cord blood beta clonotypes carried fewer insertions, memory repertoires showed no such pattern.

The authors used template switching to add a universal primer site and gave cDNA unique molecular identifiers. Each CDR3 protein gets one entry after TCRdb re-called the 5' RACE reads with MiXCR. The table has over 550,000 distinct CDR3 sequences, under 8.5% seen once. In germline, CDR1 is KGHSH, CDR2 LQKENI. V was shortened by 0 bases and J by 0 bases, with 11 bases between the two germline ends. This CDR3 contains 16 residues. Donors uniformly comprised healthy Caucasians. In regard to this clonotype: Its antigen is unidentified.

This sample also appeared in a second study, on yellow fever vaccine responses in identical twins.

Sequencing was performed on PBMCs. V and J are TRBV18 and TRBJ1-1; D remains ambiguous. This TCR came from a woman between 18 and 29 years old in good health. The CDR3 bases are TGTGCCAGCTCACCACCAGATCGGGGTATGAACACTGAAGCTTTCTTT. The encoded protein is CASSPPDRGMNTEAFF.